This entry is about one T cell receptor beta chain. Its antigen remains undetermined. Base qualities are not recorded, but no much larger clone differs from it by a single base. Genomic DNA was isolated and then used for the TCRbeta deep sequencing. The immunoSEQ assay, provided as a commercial service, was used for both TCRbeta CDR3 sequencing and the initial data processing. The original pipeline was this. Reads were demultiplexed, adapter and primer sequences were trimmed, similar clones were merged through frequency-ratio clustering, and V, D, J genes were annotated using IMGT. The source is immuneACCESS, and TCRdb retained only in-frame sequences with V and J called. Part of the clones is not carried over; for the studies checked, unresolved V genes explain less than half of this, and the remainder is unexplained. The V and J calls and clone size are taken from that table; D and trimming were inferred from the DNA. The table for this sample lists roughly 15,000 clones; more than 75% of them were counted only once. The ten top clones hold roughly 30% of the sample.

For sorting, cells were stained with anti-CD3, anti-CD4, anti-CD8 and a Vbeta20 antibody from the IOTest Beta Mark kit and sorted on a FACSAria III to a purity above 99%. Mononuclear cells were isolated by Ficoll-Paque PLUS density gradient centrifugation from peripheral blood that had been collected in sodium heparin tubes. Before TCRbeta deep sequencing, the CD4+ Vbeta20+, CD4+ Vbeta20-, and CD8+ T cell fractions were FACS-sorted. The sample comes from a study of somatic mutations in T cells in chronic GVHD (dated by TCRdb to about 2020). CDR1 and CDR2, looked up from the germline V gene, are SGHTA and FQGNSA. Taken from cysteine to phenylalanine, the CDR3 has 14 residues. Here the CDR3 DNA is all that survives: 42 bases in frame from base 1. Unmatched junction bases come to 9, with V trimmed by 4 bases and J by 8 bases.

This clonotype was sampled from a male patient in his fifties with chronic graft-versus-host disease. After a transplant, some of the T cells may come from the graft donor. The V and J genes are TRBV7-2 and TRBJ1-2; the junction holds 8 bases that match TRBD1. Sequenced sample: Vbeta20-negative CD4+ T cells from blood. This specimen's cell subset or site label, interpreted: CD4+ T cells sorted as TCR Vbeta20 negative by flow cytometry. The CDR3 corresponds to CASSYRKTGAGYTF. The DNA sequence is as follows: TGTGCCAGCAGCTACCGGAAGACAGGGGCGGGCTACACCTTC.